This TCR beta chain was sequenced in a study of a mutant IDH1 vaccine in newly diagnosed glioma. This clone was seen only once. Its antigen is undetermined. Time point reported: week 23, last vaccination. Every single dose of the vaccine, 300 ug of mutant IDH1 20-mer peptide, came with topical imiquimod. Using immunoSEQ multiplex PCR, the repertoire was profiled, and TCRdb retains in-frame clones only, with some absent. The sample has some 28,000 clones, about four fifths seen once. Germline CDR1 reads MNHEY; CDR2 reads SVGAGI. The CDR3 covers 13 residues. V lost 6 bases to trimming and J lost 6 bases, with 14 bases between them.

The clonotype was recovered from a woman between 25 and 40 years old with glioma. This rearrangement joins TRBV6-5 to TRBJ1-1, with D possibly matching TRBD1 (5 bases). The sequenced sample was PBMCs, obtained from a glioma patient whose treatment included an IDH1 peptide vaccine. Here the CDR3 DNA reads TGTGCCAGCAGCGCCTCAGGGAGGGCTGAAGCTTTCTTT. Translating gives CASSASGRAEAFF.